The 31 T cell receptor beta chains presented below share a single source sample, sequenced in a study of beta chain features in type 1 diabetes. Expressed TCRB transcripts got sequenced, as all isolated RNA was reverse transcribed. Clones were read by immunoSEQ multiplex PCR, and TCRdb kept only the in-frame ones, dropping some. Here the sample spans 250,000 to 350,000 clones, 14% being singletons. The sequenced material came from central memory CD4+ T cells from blood. The receptors derive from a man aged 30-40 years in good health.

The chain uses TRBV11-2 and TRBJ2-7; 8 bases align to TRBD1. The germline V gene encodes CDR1 SGHAT and CDR2 FQNNGV. V trimming: 3 bases; J trimming: 0 bases; junction bases outside the gene matches: 4. There are 15 residues in the CDR3. The CDR3 here is CASSFGQGSSYEQYF. The CDR3 region has the DNA TGTGCCAGCAGCTTCGGACAGGGAAGCTCCTACGAGCAGTACTTC.

V gene TRBV6-1 combines with J gene TRBJ1-1; weak D call: TRBD1 (5 bases). V was clipped by 8 bases and J by 0 bases, with 16 bases between them. Germline-derived CDR1 and CDR2 are MNHNS and SASEGT. This CDR3 has 15 residues. CDR3: CASRDRTDLNTEAFF. The CDR3 DNA reads as TGTGCCAGCCGGGACCGAACAGATTTGAACACTGAAGCTTTCTTT.

This clone was counted a few times. This may be a read error: a much more frequent sequence differs by one nucleotide. The chain employs TRBV7-9 and TRBJ2-7, with D uncertain. Per the germline V gene, CDR1 is SEHNR and CDR2 is FQNEAQ (reference sequence). There are 11 residues in the CDR3. Trimming shortened V by 5 bases and J by 2 bases, and 4 bases separated the two germline ends. The DNA of the CDR3 is TGTGCCAGCAGCCGAACCTACGAGCAGTACTTC. Protein sequence: CASSRTYEQYF.

This clone was counted only a few times. The chain couples TRBV6-5 to TRBJ2-5; 9 bases map to TRBD2. CDR3 length equals 16 residues. The germline gives CDR1 MNHEY, CDR2 SVGAGI. Losses at the gene ends were 3 bases for V and 3 bases for J; bases not matched to a gene: 8. In nucleotides, the CDR3 is TGTGCCAGCAGTTATCAAAAGACTAGCGGAAAAGAGACCCAGTACTTC. Its protein product is CASSYQKTSGKETQYF.

The table lists this clone with a few counts. This rearrangement joins TRBV7-3 to TRBJ1-1; D remains ambiguous. The CDR3 is made up of 14 amino acids. The germline CDR1 and CDR2 sequences are SGHTA and FQGTGA. V lost 3 bases to trimming and J lost 4 bases, with 12 bases between them. The CDR3 sequence is CASSFALGATEAFF. The CDR3 nucleotides read TGTGCCAGCAGCTTCGCCTTGGGAGCCACTGAAGCTTTCTTT.

This clone occurred a few times. The rearrangement uses TRBV25-1 and TRBJ2-2; maybe TRBD1 (5 bases). Germline CDR1 and CDR2: MGHDK and SYGVNS. Trimming removed 1 base from V and 0 bases from J, with 9 bases in between. The CDR3 runs to 16 residues. The DNA of the CDR3 is TGTGCCAGCAGTGAATCAGTGGGGCCGAACACCGGGGAGCTGTTTTTT. It codes for CASSESVGPNTGELFF.

This clone was seen only a few times. This chain connects TRBV7-2 to TRBJ2-3; no firm D call. The CDR3 extends over 14 amino acids. Trimming pared 5 bases from V and 6 bases from J, leaving 15 bases between. Germline values: CDR1 SGHTA, CDR2 FQGNSA. CDR3 region: CASSPPNGRDTQYF. The CDR3, as DNA: TGTGCCAGCAGCCCCCCCAATGGGCGGGATACGCAGTATTTT.

This chain links TRBV11-3 with TRBJ1-1; the D is unclear. This CDR3 is built from 14 residues. Germline V lookup: CDR1 SGHNT, CDR2 YENEEA. V was trimmed by 1 base and J by 4 bases, leaving 10 bases between them. CDR3 sequence (DNA): TGTGCCAGCAGCTTAGTCCGGGCAGCCACTGAAGCTTTCTTT. This sequence encodes CASSLVRAATEAFF.

The chain combines TRBV20-1 with TRBJ2-4; tentatively, D is TRBD1 or TRBD2 (6 bases each). The CDR3 is 11 residues long. The germline V gene has CDR1 DFQATT and CDR2 SNEGSKA (reference sequence). Trimming shortened V by 6 bases and J by 16 bases, and 19 bases separated the two germline ends. DNA for the CDR3: TGCAGTGCGGCCGCGGGACAACTCCGATACTTC. Encoded protein: CSAAAGQLRYF.

The sample holds many counts of this clone. The J gene is TRBJ2-2, the V gene TRBV25-1; D call uncertain. Trimming stripped 5 bases from V and 5 bases from J, with 6 bases between. CDR1 and CDR2 from the germline V gene are MGHDK and SYGVNS. The CDR3 runs to 12 residues. The CDR3: CASSHGTGELFF. The CDR3, as DNA: TGTGCCAGCAGTCACGGGACCGGGGAGCTGTTTTTT.

This clone was counted between two and nine times. The chain is built from TRBV9 and TRBJ2-3, with D maybe TRBD2 (5 bases). The CDR3 loop spans 15 amino acids. The germline V gene has CDR1 SGDLS and CDR2 YYNGEE. The V and J ends lost 1 base and 5 bases respectively, with 14 bases between them. The CDR3 region has the DNA TGTGCCAGCAGCGTAACCCCCCGGACTGGAGATACGCAGTATTTT. This gives the protein CASSVTPRTGDTQYF.

This clone was detected a few times. This chain links TRBV6-1 with TRBJ2-7, with 7 bases fitting TRBD1. Germline V gives CDR1 MNHNS, CDR2 SASEGT. The length of the CDR3 is 15 residues. With 4 bases clipped from V and 5 bases from J, the junction kept 11 bases outside the gene matches. The CDR3 loop is CASSGGKQGKNEQYV. CDR3 in DNA: TGTGCCAGCAGTGGAGGGAAACAGGGGAAGAACGAGCAGTACGTC.

This clone was counted between two and nine times. This clone may be a read error of a much larger clone one base away. The genes are TRBV7-2 and TRBJ2-1; D is undetermined. From germline, CDR1 is SGHTA and CDR2 FQGNSA. This CDR3 has 14 amino acids. V lost 1 base to trimming and J lost 3 bases, with 7 bases between them. The CDR3 DNA is TGTGCCAGCAGCTTAGATAGCTACTACAATGAGCAGTTCTTC. It is translated as CASSLDSYYNEQFF.

This chain joins TRBV10-3 and TRBJ2-7, with 13 bases that match TRBD2. After removal of 6 bases from V and 6 bases from J, the junction contained 5 bases not matched to a gene. The V gene's germline CDR1 is ENHRY and CDR2 SYGVKD. The CDR3 runs to 14 residues. CDR3 nucleotides: TGTGCCATCAGGCCGGGACTAGCGGGGCTCGAGCAGTACTTC. Encoded protein: CAIRPGLAGLEQYF.

The rearrangement links TRBV12-5 to TRBJ2-1; a possible D gene is TRBD2 (5 bases). The germline CDR1 and CDR2 sequences are LGHNT and FRNRAP. The CDR3 length is 13 residues. Deletions cut 6 bases from V and 7 bases from J, with 13 bases between. CDR3 residues: CASGLEDFNEQFF. DNA for the CDR3: TGTGCTAGTGGCCTGGAGGACTTTAATGAGCAGTTCTTC.

A few counts support this clone. The chain combines TRBV10-3 with TRBJ2-5; 11 bases agree with TRBD2. V was pared by 3 bases and J by 1 base, with 1 base of the junction left unmatched. Germline V gene lookup returns CDR1 ENHRY and CDR2 SYGVKD. There are 15 residues in the CDR3. The chain's CDR3 is CAISETSGSQETQYF. CDR3 DNA sequence: TGTGCCATCAGTGAAACTAGCGGGAGCCAAGAGACCCAGTACTTC.

V gene TRBV5-6 combines with J gene TRBJ2-5; 10 bases match TRBD2. V was pared by 2 bases and J by 5 bases, with 6 bases of the junction left unmatched. CDR3 length equals 15 residues. Germline V CDR1 and CDR2: SGHDT, YYEEEE. CDR3 sequence reads: CASSFQRGGRETQYF. The CDR3 region has the DNA TGTGCCAGCAGCTTTCAGCGGGGGGGCCGGGAGACCCAGTACTTC.

This clone was recorded a few times. V usage is TRBV23-1 and J usage is TRBJ2-1, with D perhaps matching TRBD1 (6 bases). TRBV23-1 is an ORF, and what it does is uncertain. Trimming took off 7 bases at V and 1 base at J, with 11 bases between the two ends. This CDR3 has 14 amino acids. CDR3 amino acids: CASTTGPSYNEQFF. CDR3 nucleotide sequence: TGCGCCAGCACGACAGGTCCTTCCTACAATGAGCAGTTCTTC.

The chain links TRBV5-1 to TRBJ2-1, with TRBD2 matching 14 bases. The CDR3 extends over 15 amino acids. Looked up from germline, CDR1 is SGHRS and CDR2 is YFSETQ. The trim removed 4 bases at V and 7 bases at J, leaving 4 bases unmatched. CDR3 loop: CASSGTSGRANEQFF. In DNA, the CDR3 is TGCGCCAGCAGCGGGACTAGCGGGAGAGCTAATGAGCAGTTCTTC.

This clone was counted a few times. V and J are TRBV5-4 and TRBJ1-1; D is undetermined. This CDR3 has 11 amino acids. V was cut by 1 base and J by 7 bases, with 5 bases left in between. The germline gives CDR1 SGHNT, CDR2 YYREEE (reference sequence). CDR3: CASSLRREAFF. The CDR3, as DNA: TGTGCCAGCAGCTTGAGGCGTGAAGCTTTCTTT.

The chain uses TRBV25-1 and TRBJ2-7, with D unclear. The CDR3 totals 9 residues. CDR1 is MGHDK, CDR2 SYGVNS, per germline. V was pared by 7 bases and J by 6 bases, with 4 bases between. The CDR3 DNA is TGTGCCAGCATCGTCGAGCAGTACGTC. It codes for CASIVEQYV.

This clone was counted a few times. V and J are TRBV10-3 and TRBJ1-2, with a weak D call TRBD1 (5 bases). This CDR3 spans 13 amino acids. V lost 2 bases to trimming and J lost 3 bases, with 7 bases between them. Germline assignment: CDR1 ENHRY and CDR2 SYGVKD. CDR3 in amino acids: CAISEGTDYGYTF. CDR3 nucleotides: TGTGCCATCAGTGAGGGGACGGACTATGGCTACACCTTC.

This clone was seen a few times. The chain employs TRBV7-3 and TRBJ2-1, with 10 bases aligning to TRBD2. The J segment lost 6 bases and the V segment lost 5 bases, leaving 7 bases of the junction unmatched. The germline gives CDR1 SGHTA, CDR2 FQGTGA. The CDR3 is 15 amino acids. The chain's CDR3 is CASSQRLAGINEQFF. CDR3 coding DNA: TGTGCCAGCAGCCAACGACTAGCGGGTATCAATGAGCAGTTCTTC.

The V call is TRBV2, the J call TRBJ2-2; D call uncertain. Germline values: CDR1 SNHLY, CDR2 FYNNEI. V was pared by 8 bases and J by 1 base, with 11 bases between. This CDR3 has 14 residues. The CDR3 region is CASLSGRNTGELFF. The CDR3 coding sequence is TGTGCCAGCCTGTCGGGCCGGAACACCGGGGAGCTGTTTTTT.

This clone was seen a few times. The rearrangement uses TRBV7-9 and TRBJ1-4; D perhaps matches TRBD1 (6 bases). The V gene lost 4 bases and the J gene lost 3 bases, with 15 bases spanning the gap. The CDR3 loop spans 16 amino acids. CDR1 SEHNR and CDR2 FQNEAQ come from the germline V gene (reference sequence). The CDR3 region has the DNA TGTGCCAGCAGCTCCGGGGGACAACTTCCTAATGAAAAACTGTTTTTT. It specifies CASSSGGQLPNEKLFF.

This clone was seen more than once but under ten times. The J gene is TRBJ2-1, the V gene TRBV7-6, with 9 bases lining up with TRBD2. Germline values: CDR1 SGHVS, CDR2 FNYEAQ. The CDR3 runs to 17 residues. V shed 1 base, J shed 8 bases, and the junction held 12 bases outside the gene matches. The CDR3 DNA is TGTGCCAGCAGCTTAGGCCTTAGCGGGAGTTCCCAGGATGAGCAGTTCTTC. Translated: CASSLGLSGSSQDEQFF.

This clone came up a few times. This specimen includes other DNA sequences encoding the same CDR3. This rearrangement joins TRBV4-3 to TRBJ1-2; the D is unclear. Trimming removed 0 bases at V and 4 bases at J, with 12 bases between. The CDR3 runs 15 residues. Per the germline V gene, CDR1 is LGHNA and CDR2 is YSLEER. CDR3 nucleotides: TGCGCCAGCAGCCAAGATGGAGGGCGAGGCTATGGCTACACCTTC. Translating gives CASSQDGGRGYGYTF.

In its sample, this clone was seen many times. The chain combines TRBV5-1 with TRBJ2-2, with 9 bases lining up with TRBD2. V shed 0 bases and J 5 bases; nucleotides not matched to a gene: 8. The CDR3 covers 17 residues. Per germline, CDR1 SGHRS and CDR2 YFSETQ. The CDR3 sequence: CASSLAGLAGTTGELFF. The CDR3 coding sequence is TGCGCCAGCAGCTTGGCCGGGCTAGCGGGGACAACCGGGGAGCTGTTTTTT.

J is TRBJ2-7 and V is TRBV21-1; TRBD2, the D gene given by the table, was not confirmed from the DNA. TRBV21-1 is recorded as a pseudogene. The CDR3 covers 17 residues. The CDR3 region is CASSVPGLAGLPYEQYV. The DNA of the CDR3 is TGTGCCAGCAGCGTTCCGGGACTAGCGGGTCTCCCCTACGAGCAGTACGTC.

The chain joins TRBV6-1 to TRBJ2-7, with D perhaps being TRBD1 or TRBD2 (5 bases each). The CDR3 consists of 14 residues. With 7 bases removed from V and 1 base from J, the gap between germline ends came to 14 bases. The germline V gene encodes CDR1 MNHNS and CDR2 SASEGT. In nucleotides, the CDR3 is TGTGCCAGCACCGATAGGGGACGTTCCTACGAGCAGTACGTC. It is translated as CASTDRGRSYEQYV.

As to this clone: At one end the junction does not follow the germline gene, possibly because of a read error. The genes are TRBV5-6 and TRBJ1-2; TRBD1 matches 7 bases. The CDR3 length is 13 residues. CDR1 is SGHDT, CDR2 YYEEEE, per germline. CDR3: CASSLDGKGAAYF. The DNA of the CDR3 is TGTGCCAGCAGCTTGGATGGGAAGGGGGCTGCCTACTTC.